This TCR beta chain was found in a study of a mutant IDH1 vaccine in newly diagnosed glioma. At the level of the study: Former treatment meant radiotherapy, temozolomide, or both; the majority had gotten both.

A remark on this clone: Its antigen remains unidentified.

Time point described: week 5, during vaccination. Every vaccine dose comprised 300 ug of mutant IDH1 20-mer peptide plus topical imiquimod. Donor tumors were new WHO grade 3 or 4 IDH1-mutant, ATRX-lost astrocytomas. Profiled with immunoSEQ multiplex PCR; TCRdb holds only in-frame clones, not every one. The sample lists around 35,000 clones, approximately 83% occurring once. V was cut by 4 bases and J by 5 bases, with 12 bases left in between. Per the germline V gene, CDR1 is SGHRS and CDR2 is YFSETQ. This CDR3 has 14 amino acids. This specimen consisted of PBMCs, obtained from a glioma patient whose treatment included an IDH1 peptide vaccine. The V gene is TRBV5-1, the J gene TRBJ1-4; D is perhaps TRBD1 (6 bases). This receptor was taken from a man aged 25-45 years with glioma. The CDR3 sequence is CASSPSGGNEKLFF. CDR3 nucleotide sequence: TGCGCCAGCAGCCCATCGGGGGGCAATGAAAAACTGTTTTTT.